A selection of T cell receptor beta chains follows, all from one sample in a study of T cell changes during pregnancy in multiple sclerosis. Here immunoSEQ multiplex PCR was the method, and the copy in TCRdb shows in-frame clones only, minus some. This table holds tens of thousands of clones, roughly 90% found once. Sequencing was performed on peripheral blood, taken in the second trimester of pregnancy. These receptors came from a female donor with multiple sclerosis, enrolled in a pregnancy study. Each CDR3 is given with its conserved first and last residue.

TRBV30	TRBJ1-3	CAWRRQPGSSGNTIYF
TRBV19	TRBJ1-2	CASSTPQGNGYTF
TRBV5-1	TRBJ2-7	CASSSGTTYEQYF
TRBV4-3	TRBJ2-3	CASSQEMGGGADTQYF
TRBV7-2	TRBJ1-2	CASSLGGQGAGGYTF
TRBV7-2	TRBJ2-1	CASSRTGGSEQFF
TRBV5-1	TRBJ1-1	CASSSGSGWMNTEAFF
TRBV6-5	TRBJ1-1	CASTVQGSLNTEAFF
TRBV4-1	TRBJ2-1	CASSQERLAGAYNEQFF
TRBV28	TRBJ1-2	CASSLGGQLTYGYTF
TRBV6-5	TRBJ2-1	CASSPHGTLIREQFF
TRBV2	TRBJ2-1	CASRRGPGGYNEQFF
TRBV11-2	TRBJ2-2	CASRSTELRELFF
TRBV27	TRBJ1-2	CASFQGLLGTF
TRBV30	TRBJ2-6	CAWRGAGAGGANVLTF
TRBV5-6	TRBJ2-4	CASSPHGQHIQYF
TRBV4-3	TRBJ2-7	CASSVDRAGSYEQYF
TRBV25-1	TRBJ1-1	CASSESPFKNTEAFF
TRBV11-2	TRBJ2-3	CASSRSGGPTDTQYF
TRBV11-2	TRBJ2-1	CASSPGGLYEQFF
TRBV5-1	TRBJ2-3	CASSLGATGVETDTQYF
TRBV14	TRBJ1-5	CASSQRGGAGNQPQHF
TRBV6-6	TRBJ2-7	CASTASGRSYEQYF
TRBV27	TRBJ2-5	CASRAYPLGGETQYF
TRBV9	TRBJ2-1	CASSTAGTRYSRSYNEQFF
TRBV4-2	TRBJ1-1	CASSPLTGTGTEAFF
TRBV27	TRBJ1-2	CASSLGGAAYGYTF
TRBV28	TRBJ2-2	CASRSGNTGELFF
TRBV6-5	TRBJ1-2	CASRYGQYYGYTF
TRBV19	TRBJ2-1	CASTPIASSYNEQFF
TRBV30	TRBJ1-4	CAWRAGTGYEKLFF
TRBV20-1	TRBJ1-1	CSASQNTEAFF
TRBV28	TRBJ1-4	CASLGVGGEKLFF
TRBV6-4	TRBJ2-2	CASSGQNTGELFF
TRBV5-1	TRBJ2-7	CASSHKTGGLYEQYF
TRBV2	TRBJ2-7	CASRRTSGRSSSYEQYF
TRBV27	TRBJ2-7	CASSHGGGSSYEQYF
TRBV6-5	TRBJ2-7	CASVGPIVSEQYF
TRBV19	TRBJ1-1	CASSAEGARTEAFF
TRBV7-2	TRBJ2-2	CASSAIQGTGELFF
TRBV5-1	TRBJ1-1	CASRRDRDTEAFF
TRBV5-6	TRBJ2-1	CASSFPSGVRNEQFF
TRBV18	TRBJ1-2	CASSPGTDAPLGYTF
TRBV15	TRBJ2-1	CATRRDSSYNEQFF
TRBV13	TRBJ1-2	CASTLSETVGYGYTF